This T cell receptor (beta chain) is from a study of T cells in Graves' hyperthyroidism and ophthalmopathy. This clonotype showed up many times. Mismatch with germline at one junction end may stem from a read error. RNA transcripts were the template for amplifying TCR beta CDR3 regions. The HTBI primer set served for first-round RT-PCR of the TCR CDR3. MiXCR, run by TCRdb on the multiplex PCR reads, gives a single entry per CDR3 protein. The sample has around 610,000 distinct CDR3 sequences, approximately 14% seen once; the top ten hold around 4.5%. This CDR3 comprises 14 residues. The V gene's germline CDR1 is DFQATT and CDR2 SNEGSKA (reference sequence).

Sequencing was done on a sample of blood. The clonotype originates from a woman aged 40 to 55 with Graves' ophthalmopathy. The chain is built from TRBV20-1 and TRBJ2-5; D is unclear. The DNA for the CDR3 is TGCAGTGCTAGAGATCAAGGTACCCAAGAGACCCAATACTTC. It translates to CSARDQGTQETQYF.